Reported below is one T cell receptor beta chain. As yet, its antigen is unknown. The sample has other DNA sequences that encode this CDR3 too. These data come from a study of cytomegalovirus exposure and HLA in healthy donors. Findings and limits, study-wide: Accurate HLA-A and HLA-B prediction from TCR beta sequences was reported for most subjects.

PCR employed 60 Vbeta and 13 Jbeta primers. Sequenced by immunoSEQ multiplex PCR; TCRdb stores in-frame clones only, minus some. This specimen shows around 210,000 clones; the ten leading clones hold approximately 0.98%. Sequenced: PBMCs. The receptor's source is a woman aged 25 to 39 in good health and CMV-seropositive.

CDR3 DNA sequence: TGTGCCAGCAGTGGCCAGGGAAGGGGTCAGCCCCAGCATTTT. This translates into CASSGQGRGQPQHF. The V call is TRBV2, the J call TRBJ1-5; TRBD1 is a possible D gene (5 bases). This CDR3 comprises 14 residues. Germline V gives CDR1 SNHLY, CDR2 FYNNEI. V was trimmed by 4 bases and J by 6 bases, leaving 13 bases between them.